A single sample gave rise to the 5 T cell receptor beta chains below, sequenced in a study of cytomegalovirus exposure and HLA in healthy donors. The PCR employed 60 Vbeta primers together with 13 Jbeta primers. Sequenced by immunoSEQ multiplex PCR; TCRdb stores in-frame clones only, minus some. The repertoire has approximately 89,000 clones, approximately 80% of them found once; the top ten carry 10%. Sequencing was performed on PBMCs. The receptor source for this set is a human donor in good health.

V gene TRBV6-5 combines with J gene TRBJ1-5; 9 bases fit TRBD1. Germline CDR1 is MNHEY and CDR2 is SVGAGI. CDR3 length: 15 residues. J lost 0 bases, V lost 4 bases, and 1 base had no gene match. The CDR3 protein is CASSSDRGSNQPQHF. CDR3 DNA sequence: TGTGCCAGCAGTTCGGACAGGGGTAGCAATCAGCCCCAGCATTTT.

V is TRBV19 and J is TRBJ1-2, with D perhaps TRBD1 (5 bases). The CDR3 runs 14 residues. Germline-derived CDR1 and CDR2 are LNHDA and SQIVND (reference sequence). V shed 2 bases and J shed 4 bases, with 11 bases lying between them. CDR3 bases: TGTGCCAGTAGTATACAGGGTGGACGCTATGGCTACACCTTC. Its protein product is CASSIQGGRYGYTF.

A few counts support this clone. The V call is TRBV5-6, the J call TRBJ2-7; TRBD1 matches at 9 bases. Germline V gene sequence: CDR1 SGHDT, CDR2 YYEEEE. The CDR3 is 15 residues long. The V segment lost 6 bases and the J segment 9 bases; nucleotides outside the gene matches: 16. The CDR3 DNA sequence: TGTGCCAGCACCTTTAGGGTCAACTACAGGGGGCCGCAGTACTTC. This codes for CASTFRVNYRGPQYF.

DNA for the CDR3: TGTGCCAGCAGCGTAGGAACAGGCCCATCCTACGAGCAGTACTTC. It translates to CASSVGTGPSYEQYF. This chain connects TRBV9 to TRBJ2-7; possibly TRBD1 for D (5 bases). CDR1 SGDLS and CDR2 YYNGEE come from the germline V gene. CDR3 length: 15 residues. V dropped 0 bases and J dropped 1 base, with 11 bases sitting between them.

The chain carries TRBV5-1 and TRBJ2-2; D is ambiguous. CDR1 SGHRS and CDR2 YFSETQ come from the germline V gene. The CDR3 contains 13 residues. The V end was cut by 1 base, the J end by 6 bases, with 7 bases between. CDR3 coding DNA: TGCGCCAGCAGCTTGCTAGAGGCCGGGGAGCTGTTTTTT. It translates to CASSLLEAGELFF. Full variable domain (missing parts from reference TRBV5-1 and TRBJ2-2): KAGVTQTPRYLIKTRGQQVTLSCSPISGHRSVSWYQQTPGQGLQFLFEYFSETQRNKGNFPGRFSGRQFSNSRSEMNVSTLELGDSALYLCASSLLEAGELFFGEGSRLTVL.